What follows are 8 T cell receptor beta chains derived from one specimen sequenced in a study of CD8 T cells in ankylosing spondylitis. From the 5' RACE reads, TCRdb called clonotypes with MiXCR, one entry per CDR3 protein. The data show about 250,000 distinct CDR3 sequences, more than 15% seen once. The sequenced sample consisted of blood, either unsorted or a sorted T cell fraction (not recorded which). The receptor set was obtained from a male donor with ankylosing spondylitis or in good health (not recorded which).

This clonotype came up a few times. The chain links TRBV4-1 to TRBJ2-7; D is unresolved. The germline V gene has CDR1 MGHRA and CDR2 YSYEKL. V gave up 4 bases and J gave up 0 bases, with 13 bases separating them. CDR3 length equals 15 residues. This chain's CDR3 is CASSPSSLGSYEQYF. The CDR3 nucleotides are TGCGCCAGCAGCCCAAGCAGCCTAGGCTCCTACGAGCAGTACTTC.

The chain carries TRBV29-1 and TRBJ2-3; 7 bases are shared with TRBD1. From germline, CDR1 is SQVTM and CDR2 ANQGSEA. This CDR3 has 14 amino acids. The V gene end was trimmed by 5 bases and the J gene end by 5 bases; junction bases not matched to a gene: 10. Here the CDR3 DNA reads TGCAGCGTTAATACAGGGGTCGAATTAGATACGCAGTATTTT. Its translation is CSVNTGVELDTQYF.

This clonotype was observed a few times. The chain uses TRBV4-1 and TRBJ2-7, with D possibly TRBD2 on 6 matching bases. V gave up 3 bases and J gave up 3 bases, with 18 bases separating them. This CDR3 is built from 16 residues. Germline V gives CDR1 MGHRA, CDR2 YSYEKL. In DNA, the CDR3 is TGCGCCAGCAGCCAGGCGGGGCGGGAACTGGTCTACGAGCAGTACTTC. Its protein is CASSQAGRELVYEQYF.

The chain uses TRBV12-3 or TRBV12-4 and TRBJ2-2, with D maybe TRBD2 (5 bases). Between the trimmed V and J ends, which lost 10 bases and 9 bases, there was a span of 9 bases. This CDR3 is 10 amino acids long. CDR3 protein: CATSGRELFF. The CDR3 coding sequence is TGTGCCACCTCCGGGAGGGAGCTGTTTTTT.

This clonotype has a handful of counts. V gene TRBV20-1 combines with J gene TRBJ1-3; 10 positions agree with TRBD1. With 6 bases clipped from V and 2 bases from J, the junction kept 7 bases outside the gene matches. CDR3 length equals 15 residues. Looked up from germline, CDR1 is DFQATT and CDR2 is SNEGSKA (reference sequence). CDR3: CSAQGQGEAGNTIYF. The DNA for the CDR3 is TGCAGTGCCCAAGGACAGGGGGAGGCTGGAAACACCATATATTTT.

This chain joins TRBV20-1 and TRBJ2-7; 11 bases fit TRBD2. J was trimmed by 2 bases and V by 2 bases; bases with no gene match: 8. The CDR3 consists of 16 residues. CDR1 and CDR2 (germline): DFQATT, SNEGSKA (reference sequence). The CDR3 reads CSARPRLAGSAYEQYF. The CDR3 DNA is TGCAGTGCTAGACCCAGACTAGCGGGAAGTGCCTACGAGCAGTACTTC.

This chain uses TRBV6-4 with TRBJ1-4; perhaps TRBD1 as D (5 bases). Germline V gives CDR1 MRHNA, CDR2 SNTAGT. The CDR3 is 13 residues long. V lost 8 bases, J lost 4 bases, and 11 bases lay in between. In nucleotides, the CDR3 is TGTGCCAGCCGGGACGGAAATAATGAAAAACTGTTTTTT. Translated: CASRDGNNEKLFF.

The chain is built from TRBV29-1 and TRBJ1-2; no reliable D call. Germline CDR1 is SQVTM and CDR2 is ANQGSEA. This CDR3 is 11 amino acids long. V lost 4 bases and J lost 6, with 9 bases in between. CDR3 bases: TGCAGCGTTGTTGGCGGAAATGGCTACACCTTC. This sequence encodes CSVVGGNGYTF.